This T cell receptor (beta chain) was documented in a study of blood T cell repertoires in COVID-19. Study details: Acute and convalescent COVID-19 specimens originated in the United States, Italy and Spain. T cells, B-cell-depleted T cells, or PBMCs provided the cDNA or gDNA that served as material.

In the study's own analysis: Reference gene primer amplification in the assay estimated nucleated cell counts. Some clones are missing from TCRdb's copy, which holds only in-frame ones; the method was immunoSEQ multiplex PCR. V and J calls and clone size come straight from that table; D and trimming were deduced from the DNA. The sample shows about 210,000 clones, roughly 86% of them seen only once. Germline V gives CDR1 LNHDA, CDR2 SQIVND (reference sequence). The CDR3 has 14 residues. With 7 bases clipped from V and 8 bases from J, the junction kept 8 bases outside the gene matches. This TCR came from a woman aged 50 to 65 with active or convalescent COVID-19. The V and J genes are TRBV19 and TRBJ2-1; TRBD1 aligns across 10 bases. Material: peripheral blood. The CDR3 nucleotides are TGTGCCAGTAAAGGGGACAGGGGTTACGATGAGCAGTTCTTC. Translated, it gives CASKGDRGYDEQFF.